Listed below are T cell receptor beta chains from one sample, sequenced in a study of blood T cell repertoires in COVID-19. Assay used: immunoSEQ multiplex PCR; TCRdb lists only in-frame clones, some missing. The sample contains some 150,000 clones, around nine tenths of which appear only once. Sequenced material: PBMCs or T cells enriched from blood (not recorded which). Receptors were obtained from a woman in her twenties or thirties with acute COVID-19. Each CDR3 is given with its conserved first and last residue. A D gene is named only where the DNA matches it firmly. Where a row states a size, it is once, few, many or the class of an expanded clone; other rows omit it.

d_call clone_size j_call v_call cdr3_nt cdr3_aa
TRBD2 once TRBJ2-1 TRBV29-1 TGCAGCGCCCTTCCCCGGACTAGCGGGAGAGCTTCCTACAATGAGCAGTTCTTC CSALPRTSGRASYNEQFF
TRBD2 NA TRBJ2-5 TRBV30 TGTGCCTGGAGTGTGGGGGGGTCCTCAATGGAGACCCAGTACTTC CAWSVGGSSMETQYF
TRBD1 NA TRBJ2-7 TRBV6-2/TRBV6-3 TGTGCCAGCAGCCGTAGACAGGGAATGGGCTACGAGCAGTACTTC CASSRRQGMGYEQYF
NA NA TRBJ1-3 TRBV7-2 TGTGCCAGCAGCTCGACAGGTACAGGAAACACCATATATTTT CASSSTGTGNTIYF
TRBD1 NA TRBJ2-7 TRBV7-6 TGTGCCAGCAGCCCAGACGGGACAGCTAACCCCTACGAGCAGTACTTC CASSPDGTANPYEQYF
TRBD2 NA TRBJ2-7 TRBV6-2/TRBV6-3 TGTGCCGGCAGTCTAGCGGGAACCCACGAGCAGTACTTC CAGSLAGTHEQYF
NA NA TRBJ1-5 TRBV7-9 TGTGCCAGCAGCTTTACAGGGAATCAGCCCCAGCATTTT CASSFTGNQPQHF
NA once TRBJ1-1 TRBV28 TGTGCCAGCGTATCCTCGAACACTGAAGCTTTCTTT CASVSSNTEAFF
NA NA TRBJ2-2 TRBV5-6 TGTGCCAGCAGCTTTAAAGGGGTCACCGGGGAGCTGTTTTTT CASSFKGVTGELFF
TRBD1 NA TRBJ1-1 TRBV11-3 TGTGCCAGCAGCCCGGGACAGGGGGCTCCAATGAACACTGAAGCTTTCTTT CASSPGQGAPMNTEAFF
TRBD1 NA TRBJ1-2 TRBV5-1 TGCGCCAGCAGCACGGGGACAGGAGACGGCTACACCTTC CASSTGTGDGYTF
NA NA TRBJ1-2 TRBV5-1 TGCGCCAGCAGCCAGTCCCGGGACATCTATGGCTACACCTTC CASSQSRDIYGYTF
NA NA TRBJ2-6 TRBV7-9 TGTGCCAGCAGCTCTAGGAAGAGCTCTGGGGCCAACGTCCTGACTTTC CASSSRKSSGANVLTF
NA NA TRBJ2-7 TRBV28 TGTGCCAGCAGTTTATCTGTCGAGCAGTACTTC CASSLSVEQYF
TRBD1 NA TRBJ1-6 TRBV9 TGTGCCAGCAGCGCCCGGACAGGCTATAATTCACCCCTCCACTTT CASSARTGYNSPLHF
NA NA TRBJ1-1 TRBV19 TGTGCCAGTAGTAGGGGTCCCGGGAGAACCTTGAACACTGAAGCTTTCTTT CASSRGPGRTLNTEAFF
NA NA TRBJ2-7 TRBV7-2 TGTGCCAGCAGACAAGCCTACGAGCAGTACTTC CASRQAYEQYF
TRBD1 NA TRBJ2-7 TRBV30 TGTGCCTGGAGGACCACGGGGACAGGGACCTACGAGCAGTACTTC CAWRTTGTGTYEQYF
NA few TRBJ2-1 TRBV19 TGTGCCAGTAGTATAAGCCGAGGTTTCTACCATGAGCAGTTCTTC CASSISRGFYHEQFF
TRBD1 few TRBJ2-1 TRBV7-2 TGTGCCAGCAGCCTTATGACAGGGGACTACAATGAGCAGTTCTTC CASSLMTGDYNEQFF
TRBD1 NA TRBJ1-4 TRBV20-1 TGCAGTGCTAGTGAGACAGGGGGTGAAAAACTGTTTTTT CSASETGGEKLFF
TRBD1 NA TRBJ2-1 TRBV29-1 TGCAGCGTTGAACCTGCGGACAGGGCCTACAATGAGCAGTTCTTC CSVEPADRAYNEQFF
NA medium-sized TRBJ2-7 TRBV25-1 TGTGCCAGCAGTGAACTACAGGGGGGGGGCTACGAGCAGTACTTC CASSELQGGGYEQYF
NA NA TRBJ2-3 TRBV5-1 TGCGCCAGCCGGATGCAGGCTTCCACAGATACGCAGTATTTT CASRMQASTDTQYF
NA NA TRBJ2-6 TRBV4-3 TGCGCCAGCAGCCAAGAACCGGGGTCCGGGGCCAACGTCCTGACTTTC CASSQEPGSGANVLTF
NA NA TRBJ2-5 TRBV7-2 TGTGCCAGCAGCTTAGACGGTAGCGTGATGGAGACCCAGTACTTC CASSLDGSVMETQYF
TRBD2 NA TRBJ2-7 TRBV7-2 TGTGCCAGCAGCTTAGCCTCTAGCGGGTCTAGGGAGCAGTACTTC CASSLASSGSREQYF
NA NA TRBJ2-1 TRBV11-2 TGTGCCAGCAGCTCTTCAGGGCATGAGCAGTTCTTC CASSSSGHEQFF
TRBD1 NA TRBJ1-1 TRBV9 TGTGCCAGCAGCGAGGGGACAGGGAATGATAACACTGAAGCTTTCTTT CASSEGTGNDNTEAFF
TRBD1 NA TRBJ1-1 TRBV19 TGTGCCAGTATAGGGGGCGACTTTGAAGCTTTCTTT CASIGGDFEAFF
NA NA TRBJ1-2 TRBV6-2/TRBV6-3 TGTGCCAGCAGTCCCGGAACGGACAGTGTCAACTATGGCTACACCTTC CASSPGTDSVNYGYTF
TRBD1 NA TRBJ1-4 TRBV29-1 TGCAGCGTCACCACAGGGGGCACTAATGAAAAACTGTTTTTT CSVTTGGTNEKLFF
TRBD2 NA TRBJ2-1 TRBV27 TGTGCCAGCAGTTTCCTAGCGGGAGTTTCCAATGAGCAGTTCTTC CASSFLAGVSNEQFF
TRBD1 NA TRBJ1-2 TRBV6-1 TGTGCCAGCAGTGATGGCAGGGGGATCGGAAACACCTTC CASSDGRGIGNTF
TRBD1 NA TRBJ1-2 TRBV5-1 TGCGCCAGCAGCACGGGACAGGGAGGTCCTGGCTACACCTTC CASSTGQGGPGYTF
NA NA TRBJ2-2 TRBV5-1 TGCGCCAGCAGCTTGGGACAGTCCGGGGAGCTGTTTTTT CASSLGQSGELFF
TRBD2 NA TRBJ2-2 TRBV27 TGTGCCAGCAGCCGTGGGGGAGCGGGATCCGGGGAGCTGTTTTTT CASSRGGAGSGELFF
NA few TRBJ1-2 TRBV14 TGTGCCAGCAGCCAAGATCTGGGACTTGGCTACACCTTC CASSQDLGLGYTF
TRBD1 NA TRBJ1-1 TRBV27 TGTGCCAGCAGTTTATTCGGGACAGACTCTGAAGCTTTCTTT CASSLFGTDSEAFF
NA NA TRBJ1-1 TRBV4-3 TGCGCCAGCAGCCAAGATCGTGGCACCACTGAAGCTTTCTTT CASSQDRGTTEAFF
TRBD2 many TRBJ2-1 TRBV6-4 TGTGCCAGCAGTGAAGAAGCGGGAGCGATGTATGAGCAGTTCTTC CASSEEAGAMYEQFF
NA NA TRBJ1-1 TRBV6-6 TGTGCCAGCAGTTACGCCAGTCTGAACACTGAAGCTTTCTTT CASSYASLNTEAFF
NA NA TRBJ2-5 TRBV30 TGTGCCTGGAGTGGAATTCAGGGGCAAGAGACCCAGTACTTC CAWSGIQGQETQYF
TRBD2 NA TRBJ2-1 TRBV5-1 TGCGCCAGCAGCTTGGGTCCCAGCGGGAGGGACAATGAGCAGTTCTTC CASSLGPSGRDNEQFF
NA NA TRBJ2-1 TRBV19 TGTGCCAGTAGTACCGGTCACAATGAGCAGTTCTTC CASSTGHNEQFF
NA NA TRBJ2-1 TRBV6-5 TGTGCCAGCAGTTACTCGGCGGGTGGGGGGACCGATGAGCAGTTCTTC CASSYSAGGGTDEQFF
NA NA TRBJ2-7 TRBV7-2 TGTGCCAGCAGCTTATTCCCAGGGGAGACCTACGAGCAGTACTTC CASSLFPGETYEQYF
NA NA TRBJ2-1 TRBV6-5 TGTGCCAGCAGTTACCCGGGAGCTGTCTCCTACAATGAGCAGTTCTTC CASSYPGAVSYNEQFF
NA once TRBJ2-7 TRBV2 TGTGCCAGCAGTGCTACGCCAGGGTTAGCCTACGAGCAGTACTTC CASSATPGLAYEQYF
TRBD1 NA TRBJ1-4 TRBV2 TGTGCCAGCAGAGGACAGGGGGGTGAAAAACTGTTTTTT CASRGQGGEKLFF
NA NA TRBJ2-2 TRBV5-1 TGCGCCAGCAGCTGGCAGACGGGGACCGGGGAGCTGTTTTTT CASSWQTGTGELFF
NA NA TRBJ1-2 TRBV20-1 TGCAGTGCTAGTGGAAAGACTGACTATGGCTACACCTTC CSASGKTDYGYTF
NA NA TRBJ1-4 TRBV28 TGTGCCAGCAGTTCCAGGGGTTTCGGGAATGAAAAACTGTTTTTT CASSSRGFGNEKLFF
NA once TRBJ1-1 TRBV10-3 TGTGCCATCGAACAGGGAAAGAACACTGAAGCTTTCTTT CAIEQGKNTEAFF
NA NA TRBJ1-2 TRBV6-5 TGTGCCAGCATCGGGGGGGAGCGGACAAACTATGGCTACACCTTC CASIGGERTNYGYTF
TRBD2 NA TRBJ2-1 TRBV7-2 TGTGCCAGCAGCCCGGGACTAGCCCGATACAATGAGCAGTTCTTC CASSPGLARYNEQFF
TRBD1 NA TRBJ2-2 TRBV7-2 TGTGCCAGCAGCGGACAGGGCCCAGGTGCCGGGGAGCTGTTTTTT CASSGQGPGAGELFF
NA NA TRBJ2-3 TRBV28 TGTGCCAGCAGCCGAAGAAGATTAGGCACAGATACGCAGTATTTT CASSRRRLGTDTQYF
TRBD1 NA TRBJ2-3 TRBV27 TGTGCCAGCAGTTTCCGCTTGCCGGGACAGGGGGCCAATACGCAGTATTTT CASSFRLPGQGANTQYF
NA NA TRBJ2-5 TRBV29-1 TGCAGCGGAGCGGAGGGGTACCAAGAGACCCAGTACTTC CSGAEGYQETQYF